Given below is one T cell receptor (beta chain) in context. Its antigen is still unknown. The V segment lost 2 bases and the J segment 4 bases; nucleotides outside the gene matches: 7. Germline V lookup: CDR1 SGHAT, CDR2 FQNNGV. CDR3 length equals 17 residues. These data come from a study of Ad26.COV2.S vaccination and SARS-CoV-2 variants. Turning to the study itself: Among those in the COV1001 Ad26.COV2.S trial arm was the donor. Intramuscular Ad26.COV2.S at 5x10^10 or 1x10^11 viral particles.

Overall study results and limits: Total T cell responses were possibly underestimated by TCR breadth and depth analyses. Spike-specific TCR breadth ran higher among vaccine recipients than placebo recipients.

Treatment given: 15 to 20 received Ad26.COV2.S at low or high dose, single or two shots; several received placebo; per-sample allocation not given. Collection of the samples took place on day 63 after the first injection of vaccine or placebo. TCRdb's copy holds only in-frame clones and misses some; the assay was immunoSEQ multiplex PCR. The sample consists of hundreds of thousands of clones, about 89% of them appearing once. Here the sequenced sample was peripheral blood, taken in a trial of Ad26.COV2.S vaccine versus placebo. The chain couples TRBV11-2 to TRBJ2-5; 13 bases line up with TRBD2. The sequence was collected from a person between 18 and 65 years old who received the Ad26.COV2.S COVID-19 vaccine or a placebo. CDR3 in DNA: TGTGCCAGCAGCTTACCGAATTGGACTAGCGGGAGAGAGACCCAGTACTTC. Translated: CASSLPNWTSGRETQYF.